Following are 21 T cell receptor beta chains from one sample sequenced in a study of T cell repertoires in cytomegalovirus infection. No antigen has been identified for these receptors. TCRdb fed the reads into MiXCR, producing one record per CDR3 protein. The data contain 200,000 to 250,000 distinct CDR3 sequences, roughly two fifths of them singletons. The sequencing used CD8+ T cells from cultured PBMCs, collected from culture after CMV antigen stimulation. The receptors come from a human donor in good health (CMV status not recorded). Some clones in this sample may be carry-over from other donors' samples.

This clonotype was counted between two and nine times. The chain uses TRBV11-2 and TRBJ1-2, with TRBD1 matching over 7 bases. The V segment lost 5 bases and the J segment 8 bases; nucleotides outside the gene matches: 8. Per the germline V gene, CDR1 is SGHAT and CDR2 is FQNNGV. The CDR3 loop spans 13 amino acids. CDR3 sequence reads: CASSATGNGGYTF. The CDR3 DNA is TGTGCCAGCAGCGCGACAGGGAACGGGGGCTACACCTTC.

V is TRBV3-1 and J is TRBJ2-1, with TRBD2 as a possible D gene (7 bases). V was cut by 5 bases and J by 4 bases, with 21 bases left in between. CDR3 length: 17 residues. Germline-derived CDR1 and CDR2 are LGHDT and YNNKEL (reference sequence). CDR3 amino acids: CASSSREGGGSYNEQFF. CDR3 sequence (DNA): TGTGCCAGCAGCTCTCGAGAGGGGGGCGGGAGTTACAATGAGCAGTTCTTC.

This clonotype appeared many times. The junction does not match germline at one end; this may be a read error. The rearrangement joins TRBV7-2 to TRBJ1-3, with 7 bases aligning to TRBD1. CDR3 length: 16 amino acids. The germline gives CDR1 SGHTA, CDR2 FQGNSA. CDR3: CASSLATGWRGNTIYF. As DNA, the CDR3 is TGTGCCAGCAGCCTAGCGACAGGGTGGAGGGGAAACACCATATATTTT.

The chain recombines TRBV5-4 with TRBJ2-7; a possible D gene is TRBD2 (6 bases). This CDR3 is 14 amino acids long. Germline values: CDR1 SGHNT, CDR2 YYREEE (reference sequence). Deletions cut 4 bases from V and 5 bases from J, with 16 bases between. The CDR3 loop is CASSHSTRIDEQYF. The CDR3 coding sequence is TGTGCCAGCAGCCACTCGACTAGGATTGACGAGCAGTACTTC.

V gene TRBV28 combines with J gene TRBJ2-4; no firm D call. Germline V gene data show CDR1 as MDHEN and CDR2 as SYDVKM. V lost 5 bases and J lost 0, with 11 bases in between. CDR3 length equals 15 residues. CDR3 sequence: CASSTGRLAKNIQYF. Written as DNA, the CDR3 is TGTGCCAGCAGTACTGGACGGCTAGCCAAAAACATTCAGTACTTC.

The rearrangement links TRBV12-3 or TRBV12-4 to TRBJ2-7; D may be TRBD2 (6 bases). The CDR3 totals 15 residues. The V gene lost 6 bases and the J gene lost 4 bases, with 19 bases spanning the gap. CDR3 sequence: CASSDPGLGSYEQYF. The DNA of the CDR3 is TGTGCCAGCAGCGATCCGGGACTGGGGTCATACGAGCAGTACTTC.

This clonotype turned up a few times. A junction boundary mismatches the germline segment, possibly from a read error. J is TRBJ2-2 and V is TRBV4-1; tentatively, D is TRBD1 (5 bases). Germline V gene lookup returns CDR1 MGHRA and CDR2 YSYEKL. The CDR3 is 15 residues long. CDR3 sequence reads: CASSPLGLNTGELFF. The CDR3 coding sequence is TGCGCCAGCAGCCCGCTGGGGCTGAACACTGGGGAGCTGTTTTTT.

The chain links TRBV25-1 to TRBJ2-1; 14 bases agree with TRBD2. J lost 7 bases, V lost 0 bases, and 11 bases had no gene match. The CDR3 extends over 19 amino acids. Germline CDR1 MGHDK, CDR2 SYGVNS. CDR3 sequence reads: CASSEYRLAGGPFGNEQFF. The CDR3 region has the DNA TGTGCCAGCAGTGAATATCGACTAGCGGGAGGGCCATTTGGAAATGAGCAGTTCTTC.

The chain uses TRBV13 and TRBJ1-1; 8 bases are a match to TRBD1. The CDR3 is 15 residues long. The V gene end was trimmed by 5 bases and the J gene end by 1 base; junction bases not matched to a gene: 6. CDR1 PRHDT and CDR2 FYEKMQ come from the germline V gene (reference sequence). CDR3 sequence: CASSTPDRENTEAFF. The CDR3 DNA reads TGTGCCAGCAGCACACCGGACAGGGAGAACACTGAAGCTTTCTTT.

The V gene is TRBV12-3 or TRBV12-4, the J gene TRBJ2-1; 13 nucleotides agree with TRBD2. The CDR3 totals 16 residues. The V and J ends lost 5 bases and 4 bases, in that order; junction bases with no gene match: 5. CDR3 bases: TGTGCCAGCAGTCCCGGGACTAGCGGGGCTTACAATGAGCAGTTCTTC. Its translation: CASSPGTSGAYNEQFF.

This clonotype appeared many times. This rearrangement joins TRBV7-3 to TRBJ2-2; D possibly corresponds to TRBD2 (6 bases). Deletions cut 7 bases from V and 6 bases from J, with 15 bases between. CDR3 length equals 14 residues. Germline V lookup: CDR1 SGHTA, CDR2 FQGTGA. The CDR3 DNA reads TGTGCCAGCACGGCGGGGCCGTTGTCCGGGGAGCTGTTTTTT. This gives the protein CASTAGPLSGELFF.

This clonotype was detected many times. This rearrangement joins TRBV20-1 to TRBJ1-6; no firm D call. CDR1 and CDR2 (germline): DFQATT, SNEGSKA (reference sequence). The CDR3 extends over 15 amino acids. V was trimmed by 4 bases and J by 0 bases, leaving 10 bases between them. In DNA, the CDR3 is TGCAGTGCTAAAAAGGAGAGCTCCTATAATTCACCCCTCCACTTT. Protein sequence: CSAKKESSYNSPLHF.

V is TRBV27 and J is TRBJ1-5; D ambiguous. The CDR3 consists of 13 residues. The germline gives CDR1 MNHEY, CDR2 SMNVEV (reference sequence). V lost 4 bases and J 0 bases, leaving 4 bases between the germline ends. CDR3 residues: CASSSISNQPQHF. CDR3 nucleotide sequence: TGTGCCAGCAGTTCCATTAGCAATCAGCCCCAGCATTTT.

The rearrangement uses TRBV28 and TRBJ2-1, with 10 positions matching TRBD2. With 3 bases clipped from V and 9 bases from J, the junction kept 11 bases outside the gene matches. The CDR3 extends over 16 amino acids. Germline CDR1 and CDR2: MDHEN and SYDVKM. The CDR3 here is CASSFSASGRRSEQFF. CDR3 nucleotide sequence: TGTGCCAGCAGTTTTAGTGCTAGCGGGAGACGAAGTGAGCAGTTCTTC.

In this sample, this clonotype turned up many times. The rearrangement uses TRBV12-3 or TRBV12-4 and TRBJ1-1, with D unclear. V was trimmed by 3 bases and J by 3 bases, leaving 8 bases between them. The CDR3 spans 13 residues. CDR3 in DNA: TGTGCCAGCAGTTTGGCGGGAGACACTGAAGCTTTCTTT. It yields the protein CASSLAGDTEAFF.

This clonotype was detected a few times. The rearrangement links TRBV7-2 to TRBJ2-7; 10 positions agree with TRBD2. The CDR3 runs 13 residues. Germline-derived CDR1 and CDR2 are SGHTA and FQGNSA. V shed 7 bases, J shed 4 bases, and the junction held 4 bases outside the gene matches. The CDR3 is CASTPGLAYEQYF. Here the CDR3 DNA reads TGTGCCAGCACGCCGGGACTAGCGTACGAGCAGTACTTC.

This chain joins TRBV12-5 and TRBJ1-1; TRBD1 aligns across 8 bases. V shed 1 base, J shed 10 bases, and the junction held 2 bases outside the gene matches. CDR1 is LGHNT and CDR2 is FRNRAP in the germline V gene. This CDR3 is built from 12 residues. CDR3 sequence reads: CASGLGTGPAFF. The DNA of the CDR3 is TGTGCTAGTGGTTTGGGGACAGGGCCAGCTTTCTTT.

Here the CDR3 DNA reads TGTGCCAGCACCCCCGGGACCCAAGAGACCCAGTACTTC. It codes for CASTPGTQETQYF. This chain uses TRBV27 with TRBJ2-5, with D perhaps matching TRBD1 or TRBD2 (5 bases each). The CDR3 totals 13 residues. V was cut by 7 bases and J by 1 base, with 10 bases left in between. The germline V gene has CDR1 MNHEY and CDR2 SMNVEV (reference sequence).

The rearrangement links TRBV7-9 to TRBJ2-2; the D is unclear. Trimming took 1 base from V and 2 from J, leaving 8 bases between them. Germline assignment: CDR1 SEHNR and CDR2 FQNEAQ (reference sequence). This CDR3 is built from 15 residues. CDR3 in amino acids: CASSLVNSNTGELFF. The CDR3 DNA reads TGTGCCAGCAGCTTAGTTAACAGTAACACCGGGGAGCTGTTTTTT.

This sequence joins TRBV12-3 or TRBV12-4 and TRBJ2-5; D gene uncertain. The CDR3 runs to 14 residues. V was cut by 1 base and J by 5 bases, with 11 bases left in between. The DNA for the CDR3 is TGTGCCAGCAGTTTAGTCCCGGGCCAGGAGACCCAGTACTTC. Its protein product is CASSLVPGQETQYF.

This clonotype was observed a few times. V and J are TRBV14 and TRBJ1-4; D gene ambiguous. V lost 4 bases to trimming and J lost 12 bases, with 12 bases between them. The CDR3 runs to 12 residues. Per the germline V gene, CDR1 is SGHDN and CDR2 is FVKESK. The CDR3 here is CASSPRGRELFF. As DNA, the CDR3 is TGTGCCAGCAGCCCAAGAGGACGTGAACTGTTTTTT.